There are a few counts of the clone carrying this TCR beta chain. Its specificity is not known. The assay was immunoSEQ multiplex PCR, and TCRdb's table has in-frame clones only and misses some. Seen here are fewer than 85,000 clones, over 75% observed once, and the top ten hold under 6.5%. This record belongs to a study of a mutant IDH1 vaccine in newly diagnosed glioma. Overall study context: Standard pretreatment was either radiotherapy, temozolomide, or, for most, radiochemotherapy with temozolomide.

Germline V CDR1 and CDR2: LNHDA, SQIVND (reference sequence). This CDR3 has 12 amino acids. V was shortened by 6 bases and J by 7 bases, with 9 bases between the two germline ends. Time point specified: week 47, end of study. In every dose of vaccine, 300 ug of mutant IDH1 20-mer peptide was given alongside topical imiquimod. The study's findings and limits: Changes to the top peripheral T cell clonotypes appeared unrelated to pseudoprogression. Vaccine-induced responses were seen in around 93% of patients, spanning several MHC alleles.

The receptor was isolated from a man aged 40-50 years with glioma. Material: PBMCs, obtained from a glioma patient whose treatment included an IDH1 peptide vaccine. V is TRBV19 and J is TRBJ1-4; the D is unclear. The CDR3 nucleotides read TGTGCCAGTAGGCTGTTTGGTGAAAAACTGTTTTTT. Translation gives CASRLFGEKLFF.